These 18 T cell receptor beta chains were sequenced from one sample in a study of blood T cell repertoires in COVID-19. Clones were sequenced by immunoSEQ multiplex PCR, and TCRdb holds only the in-frame ones, with some missing. The sample contains about 300,000 clones, just under 90% of which appear only once. Source material: PBMCs or T cells enriched from blood (not recorded which). These receptors originate from a woman in her fifties or sixties who had been exposed to COVID-19.

The chain has TRBV2 and TRBJ1-2, with D possibly TRBD1 on 5 matching bases. Germline values: CDR1 SNHLY, CDR2 FYNNEI. Trimming cost V 8 bases and J 8 bases, with 18 bases left between them. The length of the CDR3 is 13 residues. The chain's CDR3 is CASHQSPQGGYTF. The CDR3 nucleotides read TGTGCCAGCCACCAGAGCCCCCAGGGCGGCTACACCTTC.

This chain links TRBV5-1 with TRBJ2-3, with 9 bases aligning to TRBD2. CDR3 length: 16 residues. Germline V gene sequence: CDR1 SGHRS, CDR2 YFSETQ. V gave up 7 bases and J gave up 4 bases; unmatched junction bases: 13. In DNA form, the CDR3 reads TGCGCCAGCCATCTAGGGGGCGGGGGGGCCGCAGATACGCAGTATTTT. This translates into CASHLGGGGAADTQYF.

The J gene is TRBJ1-6, the V gene TRBV28, with TRBD1 as a possible D gene (6 bases). The CDR3 has 15 residues. Per the germline V gene, CDR1 is MDHEN and CDR2 is SYDVKM. V lost 6 bases and J lost 0, with 9 bases in between. The CDR3 sequence: CASSPRGSYNSPLHF. As DNA, the CDR3 is TGTGCCAGCAGCCCCAGGGGCTCCTATAATTCACCCCTCCACTTT.

This clone was found a few times. The chain links TRBV28 to TRBJ1-5; D remains unclear. V was shortened by 3 bases and J by 6 bases, with 9 bases between the two germline ends. This CDR3 region has 13 residues. CDR1 and CDR2 from the germline V gene are MDHEN and SYDVKM. The CDR3 loop reads CASSLDSVQPQHF. Written as DNA, the CDR3 is TGTGCCAGCAGTTTGGACTCGGTTCAGCCCCAGCATTTT.

The chain joins TRBV4-2 to TRBJ1-4; D might be TRBD1 (5 bases). Germline CDR1 LGHNA, CDR2 YNFKEQ. The V gene lost 1 base and the J gene lost 4 bases, with 10 bases spanning the gap. The CDR3 is made up of 15 amino acids. In DNA, the CDR3 is TGTGCCAGCAGCCAAGCCGGGGGAGATAATGAAAAACTGTTTTTT. This translates into CASSQAGGDNEKLFF.

The V call is TRBV5-4, the J call TRBJ1-2; no reliable D call. Germline CDR1 is SGHNT and CDR2 is YYREEE (reference sequence). CDR3 length: 13 residues. Trimming left V 0 bases short and J 8 bases short, with 11 bases between. This CDR3 is CASSLVREGGYTF. CDR3 DNA sequence: TGTGCCAGCAGCTTGGTGAGGGAGGGAGGCTACACCTTC.

CDR3 loop: CATSAGDSRSGNTIYF. CDR3 DNA sequence: TGTGCCACCAGTGCGGGAGACAGTCGCTCTGGAAACACCATATATTTT. The chain uses TRBV24-1 and TRBJ1-3, with D perhaps matching TRBD1 (5 bases). The V end lost 5 bases, the J end lost 0 bases, and 13 bases lay between the germline ends. Germline assignment: CDR1 KGHDR and CDR2 SFDVKD. This CDR3 has 16 amino acids.

The chain uses TRBV5-1 and TRBJ2-3; unclear D gene. The CDR3 totals 14 residues. CDR1 is SGHRS and CDR2 is YFSETQ in the germline V gene. V lost 6 bases and J 1 base, leaving 12 bases between the germline ends. CDR3 sequence reads: CASTLVEGTDTQYF. The DNA for the CDR3 is TGCGCCAGCACCCTGGTTGAGGGCACAGATACGCAGTATTTT.

The chain uses TRBV7-6 and TRBJ2-2, with 10 nucleotides matching TRBD1. Trimming took 5 bases from V and 6 from J; bases not matched to a gene: 6. Germline loops: CDR1 SGHVS, CDR2 FNYEAQ. CDR3 length: 15 residues. For the CDR3, the DNA is TGTGCCAGCAGCGAAGACAGGGGGCTATCCGGGGAGCTGTTTTTT. Protein: CASSEDRGLSGELFF.

The chain combines TRBV28 with TRBJ2-7, with TRBD1 matching over 10 bases. CDR3 size: 16 residues. The germline gives CDR1 MDHEN, CDR2 SYDVKM. Germline trimming cut 3 bases from V and 3 bases from J; bases unmatched to any gene: 8. CDR3 coding DNA: TGTGCCAGCAGTTTTGGGGGACAGGGGAGTATCTACGAGCAGTACTTC. This gives the protein CASSFGGQGSIYEQYF.

The chain carries TRBV5-4 and TRBJ2-2; tentatively, D is TRBD1 (6 bases). V dropped 5 bases and J dropped 0 bases, with 20 bases sitting between them. The length of the CDR3 is 18 residues. Germline values: CDR1 SGHNT, CDR2 YYREEE (reference sequence). Here the CDR3 reads CASRYEPTGPANTGELFF. The CDR3, as DNA: TGTGCCAGCAGATACGAACCAACAGGGCCCGCGAACACCGGGGAGCTGTTTTTT. The whole variable domain, remainder taken from reference TRBV5-4 and TRBJ2-2, is ETGVTQSPTHLIKTRGQQVTLRCSSQSGHNTVSWYQQALGQGPQFIFQYYREEENGRGNFPPRFSGLQFPNYSSELNVNALELDDSALYLCASRYEPTGPANTGELFFGEGSRLTVL.

This rearrangement joins TRBV19 to TRBJ2-3; 8 bases agree with TRBD2. Germline assignment: CDR1 LNHDA and CDR2 SQIVND (reference sequence). J lost 6 bases, V lost 6 bases, and 11 bases had no gene match. The CDR3 sequence is 15 residues long. The CDR3 region is CASRGASGRSDTQYF. Here the CDR3 DNA reads TGTGCCAGTAGAGGGGCTAGCGGGCGATCTGATACGCAGTATTTT. The whole variable domain, filled in from reference TRBV19 and TRBJ2-3, reads DGGITQSPKYLFRKEGQNVTLSCEQNLNHDAMYWYRQDPGQGLRLIYYSQIVNDFQKGDIAEGYSVSREKKESFPLTVTSAQKNPTAFYLCASRGASGRSDTQYFGPGTRLTVL.

The V gene is TRBV5-8, the J gene TRBJ2-7, with 7 bases lining up with TRBD1. The CDR3 is 15 residues long. The V gene end was trimmed by 5 bases and the J gene end by 3 bases; junction bases not matched to a gene: 11. CDR1 SGHTS and CDR2 YDEGEE come from the germline V gene. CDR3 in DNA: TGTGCCAGCAGATCCTTACCGGGACAGAGCTACGAGCAGTACTTC. This sequence encodes CASRSLPGQSYEQYF.

The chain has TRBV15 and TRBJ2-7, with D perhaps matching TRBD1 (6 bases). V lost 0 bases and J lost 3, with 9 bases in between. CDR1 and CDR2 (germline): LNHNV, YYDKDF (reference sequence). The CDR3 has 14 residues. The CDR3 coding sequence is TGTGCCACCAGCAGAGATACAGGGAGCTACGAGCAGTACTTC. This sequence encodes CATSRDTGSYEQYF.

This sequence joins TRBV6-5 and TRBJ2-3, with TRBD2 matching 11 bases. CDR3 length equals 15 residues. Germline V lookup: CDR1 MNHEY, CDR2 SVGAGI. V shed 6 bases, J shed 6 bases, and the junction held 8 bases outside the gene matches. As DNA, the CDR3 is TGTGCCAGCAGGCCGGGACTAGCGGCCTCGGATACGCAGTATTTT. It specifies CASRPGLAASDTQYF.

V and J are TRBV7-2 and TRBJ2-7; 9 bases fit TRBD2. The germline gives CDR1 SGHTA, CDR2 FQGNSA. The CDR3 sequence is 15 residues long. J gave up 6 bases and V 5 bases, and 11 bases lay outside the gene matches. The CDR3 DNA sequence: TGTGCCAGCAGCCCGTTAGCGGGGGAACAGGGCGAGCAGTACTTC. This gives the protein CASSPLAGEQGEQYF.

The V and J genes are TRBV28 and TRBJ2-7; unclear D gene. Germline values: CDR1 MDHEN, CDR2 SYDVKM. This CDR3 comprises 11 residues. Trimming left V 3 bases short and J 5 bases short, with 5 bases between. This CDR3 reads CASSFRDEQYF. DNA of the CDR3: TGTGCCAGCAGTTTCCGGGACGAGCAGTACTTC.

This clone turned up a few times. CDR3 residues: CASSFGVRGLSAQHF. The CDR3, as DNA: TGTGCCAGCAGTTTCGGCGTGAGGGGACTCTCGGCCCAGCATTTT. This chain links TRBV28 with TRBJ1-5; D perhaps matches TRBD1 (5 bases). The CDR3 spans 15 residues. The germline V gene encodes CDR1 MDHEN and CDR2 SYDVKM. The V and J ends lost 3 bases and 11 bases respectively, with 20 bases between them.